The T cell receptor beta chain under discussion was sequenced for a study of immune heterogeneity within non-small cell lung tumors. Looking at the study overall: Among the tumors, a few were squamous cell carcinomas, 10 were non-squamous carcinomas and 1 was not otherwise specified.

Bulk tumor genomic DNA, 450 to 600 ng per sample, was the template. Biopsies, several per primary tumor and spaced far apart, were collected during surgery. With untreated, newly diagnosed non-small cell lung cancer, the patients went on to undergo curative surgery. With 32 V and 13 J primers, multiplex PCR amplified the TCR beta CDR3. TCRdb processed the multiplex PCR reads anew with MiXCR; each CDR3 protein has one entry. The repertoire holds around 5,100 distinct CDR3 sequences, with roughly 19% as singletons. This CDR3 is 14 amino acids long. Trimming stripped 3 bases from V and 3 bases from J, with 11 bases between. CDR1 and CDR2 from the germline V gene are KGHSH and LQKENI.

This receptor was identified in a man aged 60 to 69 with non-small cell lung cancer. The chain combines TRBV18 with TRBJ1-1, with a tentative D call TRBD1 (5 bases). Sequencing used lung tumor tissue. The CDR3 DNA reads as TGTGCCAGCTCACCGCAACAGGTGGACACTGAAGCTTTCTTT. Translated: CASSPQQVDTEAFF.